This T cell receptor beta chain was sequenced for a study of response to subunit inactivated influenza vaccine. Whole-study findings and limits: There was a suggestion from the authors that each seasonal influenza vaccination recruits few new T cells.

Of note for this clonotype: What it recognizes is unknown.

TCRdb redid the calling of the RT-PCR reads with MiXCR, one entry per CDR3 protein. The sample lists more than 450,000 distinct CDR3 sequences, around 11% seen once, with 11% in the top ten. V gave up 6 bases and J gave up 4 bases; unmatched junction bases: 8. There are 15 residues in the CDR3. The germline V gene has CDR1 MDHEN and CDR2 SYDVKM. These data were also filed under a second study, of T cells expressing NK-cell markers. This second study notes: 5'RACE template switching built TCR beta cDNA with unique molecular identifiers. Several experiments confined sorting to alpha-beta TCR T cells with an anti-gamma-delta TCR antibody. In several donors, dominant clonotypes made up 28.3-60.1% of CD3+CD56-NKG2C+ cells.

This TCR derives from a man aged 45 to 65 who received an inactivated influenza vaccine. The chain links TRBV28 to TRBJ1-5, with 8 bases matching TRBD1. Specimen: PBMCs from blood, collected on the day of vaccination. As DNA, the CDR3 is TGTGCCAGCAGCAAGACAGGGGTGGGAAATCAGCCCCAGCATTTT. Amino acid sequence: CASSKTGVGNQPQHF.